This T cell receptor beta chain was observed in a study of tumor-infiltrating lymphocytes in primary liver carcinoma. Background on the study: Tumor stage was T1-T3 N0M0, and tumor size was about 4 to 11 cm across.

Constant-region priming of about 520 ng total RNA yielded TCR beta cDNA. Sequencing libraries for TCR beta derived from three nested multiplex PCR rounds that used slightly modified ARM-PCR. Investigators reported that the first two PCR rounds, at around 9 cycles each, used TRBV1-TRBV30 forward primers with a C-beta reverse primer. TCRdb reprocessed the multiplex PCR reads via MiXCR and lists one record per CDR3 protein. The sample lists 90,000 to 100,000 distinct CDR3 sequences, approximately 68% occurring once. On this clonotype itself: Its antigen is unidentified. The germline gene is not matched at one end of the junction; a read error may be the cause.

Study-level findings and limits: Tumor top-250-clone fractions significantly exceeded those of blood (p = 0.039). No more than about 8-24% of top clones could be seen in all five tumor regions.

Unsorted bulk tissue (roughly 20-31 mg) underwent RNA and DNA co-extraction. By surgical resection, the patients were treated for their primary liver carcinoma. The CDR3 has 14 residues. Germline CDR1 and CDR2: SGHRS and YFSETQ. This chain connects TRBV5-1 to TRBJ1-4; D ambiguous. The sequenced material came from liver tumor tissue from sampling region 5. The sample's subset: tumor region T5, tumor centre. This clonotype originated in a woman aged 55-69 years with primary liver carcinoma and hepatitis B virus infection. For the CDR3, the DNA is TGCGCCAGATGCCCATCGGCAACTAATGAGAAACTGTTTTTT. This sequence encodes CARCPSATNEKLFF.